The next 2 T cell receptor beta chains were all read from a single sample in a study of blood T cell repertoires in COVID-19. Sequencing used immunoSEQ multiplex PCR; TCRdb keeps in-frame clones, though not all of them. The table shows roughly 240,000 clones, with 70% to 85% occurring only once. Sequenced input: peripheral blood. The source is a man aged 40-55 years who had recovered from COVID-19.

The rearrangement links TRBV9 to TRBJ1-1, with TRBD1 as a possible D gene (6 bases). CDR3 length: 17 amino acids. The germline V gene encodes CDR1 SGDLS and CDR2 YYNGEE. V dropped 2 bases and J dropped 2 bases, with 19 bases sitting between them. The CDR3 is CASSVRPTGTFNTEAFF. For the CDR3, the DNA is TGTGCCAGCAGCGTCCGTCCCACCGGGACATTCAACACTGAAGCTTTCTTT.

This rearrangement joins TRBV18 to TRBJ2-7; 7 bases line up with TRBD1. Germline assignment: CDR1 KGHSH and CDR2 LQKENI. The CDR3 consists of 17 residues. Trimming took 3 bases from V and 6 from J; bases not matched to a gene: 17. CDR3 sequence (DNA): TGTGCCAGCTCACCTTCTCTTTTATTAGGGACAGCCCTCGAGCAGTACTTC. This gives the protein CASSPSLLLGTALEQYF.